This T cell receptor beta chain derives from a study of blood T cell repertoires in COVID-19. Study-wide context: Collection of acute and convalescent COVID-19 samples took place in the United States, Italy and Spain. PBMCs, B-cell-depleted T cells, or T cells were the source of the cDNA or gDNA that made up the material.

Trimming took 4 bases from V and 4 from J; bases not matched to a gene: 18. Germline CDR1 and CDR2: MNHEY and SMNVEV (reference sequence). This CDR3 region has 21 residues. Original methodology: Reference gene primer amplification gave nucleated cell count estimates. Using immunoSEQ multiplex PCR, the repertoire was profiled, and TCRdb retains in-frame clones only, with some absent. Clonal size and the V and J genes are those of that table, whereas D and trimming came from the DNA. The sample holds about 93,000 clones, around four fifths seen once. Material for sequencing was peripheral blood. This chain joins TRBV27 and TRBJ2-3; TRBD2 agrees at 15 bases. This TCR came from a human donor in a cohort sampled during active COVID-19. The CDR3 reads CASSSTISRVGLAGGADTQYF. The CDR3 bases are TGTGCCAGCAGTTCAACCATCAGCCGGGTCGGACTAGCGGGAGGGGCAGATACGCAGTATTTT.